These T cell receptor beta chains were read from a single sample in a study of T cells in localized non-small cell lung cancer. Only in-frame clones appear in the TCRdb table, and some are missing; sequencing was by immunoSEQ multiplex PCR. This table has some 37,000 clones, around nine tenths appearing once. Here the sequenced sample was peripheral blood, taken before any cancer treatment. The origin of the receptors is a man aged 18 to 49 with stage I lung adenocarcinoma. The CDR3 runs from the conserved cysteine through the conserved F or W. A D gene is named only where the DNA matches it firmly. Clone size, where shown, is once, few, many, or a class for clones that have expanded.

abundance,d_gene,v_gene,j_gene,CDR3nt,CDR3aa
.,.,TRBV7-2,TRBJ2-7,TGTGCCAGCAGCACCGGGGTGGGGGTCTCCTACGAGCAGTACTTC,CASSTGVGVSYEQYF
.,.,TRBV27,TRBJ1-2,TGTGCCAGCACCCCGCGGGGGGGAAGCGTAAATGGCTACACCTTC,CASTPRGGSVNGYTF
.,TRBD1,TRBV4-1,TRBJ1-2,TGCGCCAGCAGCCCTTCAGCCGGGACAGGGGGCCAAAAGGACTATGGCTACACCTTC,CASSPSAGTGGQKDYGYTF
once,.,TRBV30,TRBJ1-1,TGTGCCTGGGCAATAAAGTACACTGAAGCTTTCTTT,CAWAIKYTEAFF
.,.,TRBV7-9,TRBJ1-5,TGTGCCAGCAGCTGGACTGACAACGGGCCCCAGCATTTT,CASSWTDNGPQHF
.,.,TRBV19,TRBJ1-1,TGTGCCAGTACCACGAGGAAAGATGAAGCTTTCTTT,CASTTRKDEAFF
.,TRBD1,TRBV4-1,TRBJ2-7,TGCGCCAGCAGCCAAATAGGGGACAGCCGTTCCTACGAGCAGTACTTC,CASSQIGDSRSYEQYF
.,.,TRBV18,TRBJ1-1,TGTGCCAGCTCACCACCCGGACCCAACACTGAAGCTTTCTTT,CASSPPGPNTEAFF
.,.,TRBV6-6,TRBJ2-7,TGTGCCAGCAGCGACCGACAGGCCTACGAGCAGTACTTC,CASSDRQAYEQYF
.,TRBD2,TRBV11-2,TRBJ2-3,TGTGCCAGCAGCTTAAGCGGGGGGGACACAGATACGCAGTATTTT,CASSLSGGDTDTQYF
once,.,TRBV6-4,TRBJ1-6,TGTGCCAGCAGAAAGGACGCTGGCAATAATTCACCCCTCCACTTT,CASRKDAGNNSPLHF
.,.,TRBV28,TRBJ1-5,TGTGCCAGCAGTGTCCGCCCCGAGGCAGGGGAACAGCCCCAGCATTTT,CASSVRPEAGEQPQHF
.,.,TRBV7-9,TRBJ2-7,TGTGCCACGGGCACCTACGAGCAGTACTTC,CATGTYEQYF
.,.,TRBV6-6,TRBJ1-5,TGTGCCAGCAGCGACCTAGGCCAGCCCCAGCATTTT,CASSDLGQPQHF
.,.,TRBV28,TRBJ1-5,TGTGCCAGCAGCCCAGTGTTATCCGGCGGCCAGCCCCAGCATTTT,CASSPVLSGGQPQHF
.,.,TRBV5-1,TRBJ2-2,TGCGCCAGCCGACCCGGGGACTCTAGAGGGGGGGAGCTGTTTTTT,CASRPGDSRGGELFF
.,.,TRBV5-6,TRBJ2-3,TGTGCCAGCAGCCGGGTCTTCGTGGATACGCAGTATTTT,CASSRVFVDTQYF
.,TRBD2,TRBV5-4,TRBJ2-5,TGTGCCAGCAGCTTGGAGGCTAGCGGGGGGCAAGAGACCCAGTACTTC,CASSLEASGGQETQYF
.,.,TRBV28,TRBJ1-2,TGTGCCAGCAGTTTAGGGGAATATGGCTACACCTTC,CASSLGEYGYTF
.,.,TRBV2,TRBJ1-1,TGTGCCAGCACCAGGCCGGCTGACACTGAAGCTTTCTTT,CASTRPADTEAFF
.,TRBD2,TRBV6-1,TRBJ2-3,TGTGCCAGCAGTGAAGGTGGGGCTAGCGGGGGTACGCAGTATTTT,CASSEGGASGGTQYF
.,TRBD1,TRBV19,TRBJ1-2,TGTGCCAGTAGCTCCAGGGGGACTAACTATGGCTACACCTTC,CASSSRGTNYGYTF
once,.,TRBV11-2,TRBJ2-3,TGTGCCAGCAGCCCACCGGGCATAGAGGGCACAGATACGCAGTATTTT,CASSPPGIEGTDTQYF
.,TRBD1,TRBV30,TRBJ2-1,TGTGCCCTCAATCAGGGGGTCAGCTCCTACAATGAGCAGTTCTTC,CALNQGVSSYNEQFF
.,TRBD1,TRBV6-5,TRBJ1-6,TGTGCCAGCAGGAACGACAGGGTCAGGTCACCCCTCCACTTT,CASRNDRVRSPLHF
.,.,TRBV9,TRBJ2-7,TGTGCCAGCAGTGATCGAAGGGGCGAGCAGTACTTC,CASSDRRGEQYF
.,TRBD2,TRBV5-6,TRBJ2-1,TGTGCCAGCAGCCCAGTAGGGCGGGGGACTGAGCAGTTCTTC,CASSPVGRGTEQFF
few,.,TRBV7-2,TRBJ2-6,TGTGCCAGCAGCTTACAGGTCTCTGGGGCCAACGTCCTGACTTTC,CASSLQVSGANVLTF
.,.,TRBV6-6,TRBJ2-6,TGTGCCAGCAGCCGACAGCCTGGGGCCAACGTCCTGACTTTC,CASSRQPGANVLTF
.,.,TRBV9,TRBJ1-3,TGTGCCTCTAAGGAGGCCTCTGGAAACACCATATATTTT,CASKEASGNTIYF
.,.,TRBV12-5,TRBJ1-1,TGTGCTAGTGAACTACAGGGCGGCACTGAAGCTTTCTTT,CASELQGGTEAFF
.,.,TRBV11-1,TRBJ2-1,TGTGCCAGCGGTAGTAGGATCTCCTACAATGAGCAGTTCTTC,CASGSRISYNEQFF
once,.,TRBV10-3,TRBJ1-3,TGTGCCATCAGTGAGTCATCGCTCTCTGGAAACACCATATATTTT,CAISESSLSGNTIYF
.,TRBD1,TRBV14,TRBJ2-7,TGTGCCAGCAGCCAAGAGGGGACAGGGGTAAAGAACGAGCAGTACTTC,CASSQEGTGVKNEQYF
.,.,TRBV7-8,TRBJ1-2,TGTGCCAGCAGCCTCGACAGTCTTTATGGCTACACCTTC,CASSLDSLYGYTF
.,TRBD2,TRBV6-6,TRBJ2-2,TGTGCCAGCAGTCCTAGGACTAGCTCGAACACCGGGGAGCTGTTTTTT,CASSPRTSSNTGELFF
.,.,TRBV5-5,TRBJ2-5,TGTGCCAGCAGCTTGGACTCGGAAACCCAGTACTTC,CASSLDSETQYF
.,.,TRBV14,TRBJ2-5,TGTGCCAGCAGCCATGCACAAGAGACCCAGTACTTC,CASSHAQETQYF
.,.,TRBV12-5,TRBJ1-5,TGTGCTAGTGGTTTGCGGGCTCTGGAAGACAGCAATCAGCCCCAGCATTTT,CASGLRALEDSNQPQHF
.,TRBD1,TRBV9,TRBJ1-6,TGTGCCAGCAGACAGGGGGCTCAAAATAATTCACCCCTCCACTTT,CASRQGAQNNSPLHF
.,TRBD1,TRBV5-1,TRBJ1-2,TGCGCCAGCAGCTCACGGACAGGGGGAATCGACTATGGCTACACCTTC,CASSSRTGGIDYGYTF
.,TRBD1,TRBV18,TRBJ1-6,TGTGCCAGCTCCCCAAGGGGGCTGATGGATTCACCCCTCCACTTT,CASSPRGLMDSPLHF
few,TRBD1,TRBV6-1,TRBJ1-2,TGTGCCAGCAGGAGTGGGACAGAGAACTATGGCTACACCTTC,CASRSGTENYGYTF
.,TRBD2,TRBV29-1,TRBJ2-5,TGCAGCGTTGTTGGGACTAGCGGGGACCAAGAGACCCAGTACTTC,CSVVGTSGDQETQYF
.,TRBD2,TRBV28,TRBJ2-2,TGTGCCAGCAGTTTCTGGTTTACCAGCGGGGGGGCCGCCGGGGAGCTGTTTTTT,CASSFWFTSGGAAGELFF
.,.,TRBV4-1,TRBJ1-5,TGCGCCAGCAGCCAAGTCCAAATTACAGGGATAGCCCAGCATTTT,CASSQVQITGIAQHF
.,TRBD1,TRBV5-1,TRBJ1-6,TGCGCCAGCAGCCAACATACAGGGGGTCGGAATTCACCCCTCCACTTT,CASSQHTGGRNSPLHF
.,TRBD2,TRBV13,TRBJ2-3,TGTGCCAGCAGCTTAGGGGTGGGACTAGCGGCCACAGATACGCAGTATTTT,CASSLGVGLAATDTQYF
.,.,TRBV29-1,TRBJ1-2,TGCAGCGTTGACCTCCAGGGAGGCAATGGCTACACCTTC,CSVDLQGGNGYTF
.,TRBD1,TRBV7-2,TRBJ2-3,TGTGCCAGCGGTCCGGACAGGAGGATCACAGATACGCAGTATTTT,CASGPDRRITDTQYF
once,TRBD1,TRBV7-9,TRBJ1-1,TGTGCCAGCAGCCCAGCCATATCCCCAGGGGGACAAATGAACACTGAAGCTTTCTTT,CASSPAISPGGQMNTEAFF
.,TRBD2,TRBV2,TRBJ2-5,TGTGCCAGCAGAGGTTGGCTAGCGGGGAATATGGAGACCCAGTACTTC,CASRGWLAGNMETQYF
.,.,TRBV4-1,TRBJ1-1,TGCGCCAGCAGTCAAGCGGTGGGCGGCAGGAGGATTATCGGCACTGAAGCTTTCTTT,CASSQAVGGRRIIGTEAFF
once,TRBD1,TRBV30,TRBJ1-1,TGTGCCTGGAGTGTAGGACAGGCTGGGAACACTGAAGCTTTCTTT,CAWSVGQAGNTEAFF